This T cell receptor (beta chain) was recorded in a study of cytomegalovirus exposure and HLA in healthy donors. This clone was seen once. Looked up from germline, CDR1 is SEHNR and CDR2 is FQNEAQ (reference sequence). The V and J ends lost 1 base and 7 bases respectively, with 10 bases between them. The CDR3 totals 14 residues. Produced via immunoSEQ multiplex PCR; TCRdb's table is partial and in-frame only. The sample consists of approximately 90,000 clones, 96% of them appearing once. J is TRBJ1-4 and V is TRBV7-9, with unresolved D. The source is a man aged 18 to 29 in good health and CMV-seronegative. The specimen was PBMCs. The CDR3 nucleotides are TGTGCCAGCAGCTTAGGGCAGGTTGGTGAAAAACTGTTTTTT. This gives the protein CASSLGQVGEKLFF.